Described below is a single T cell receptor (beta chain) sequence and its context. This sample is drawn from a study of control samples from healthy donors and cancer patients. Profiling relied on immunoSEQ multiplex PCR, and the TCRdb table lists in-frame clones only, not all of them. The sample includes fewer than 200,000 clones, 93% of them seen just once. The sequence came from a woman in her sixties or seventies in good health. Sample: blood.

The DNA for the CDR3 is TGTGCCAGCAGCGTCGGCACCAGGGGAGGCGAGACCCAGTACTTC. Translating gives CASSVGTRGGETQYF. V is TRBV9 and J is TRBJ2-5, with D perhaps matching TRBD1 or TRBD2 (6 bases each). CDR1 is SGDLS and CDR2 is YYNGEE in the germline V gene. V lost 2 bases and J 5 bases, leaving 16 bases between the germline ends. The CDR3 is made up of 15 amino acids.